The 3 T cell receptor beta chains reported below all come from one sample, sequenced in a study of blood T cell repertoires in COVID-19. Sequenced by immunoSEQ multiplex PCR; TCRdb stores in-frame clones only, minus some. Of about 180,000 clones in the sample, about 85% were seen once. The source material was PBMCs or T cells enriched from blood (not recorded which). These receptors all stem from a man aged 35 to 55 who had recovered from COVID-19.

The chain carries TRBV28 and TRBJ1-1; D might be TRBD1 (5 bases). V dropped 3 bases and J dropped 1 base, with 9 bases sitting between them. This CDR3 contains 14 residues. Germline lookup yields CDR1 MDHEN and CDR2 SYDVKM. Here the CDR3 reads CASSLGLKNTEAFF. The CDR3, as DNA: TGTGCCAGCAGTTTGGGGCTGAAGAACACTGAAGCTTTCTTT.

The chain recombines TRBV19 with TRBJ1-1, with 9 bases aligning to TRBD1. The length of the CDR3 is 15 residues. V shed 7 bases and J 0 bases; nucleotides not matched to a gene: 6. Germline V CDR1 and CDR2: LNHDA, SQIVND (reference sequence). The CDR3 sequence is CASNGQGRVNTEAFF. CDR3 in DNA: TGTGCCAGTAACGGACAGGGGAGGGTGAACACTGAAGCTTTCTTT.

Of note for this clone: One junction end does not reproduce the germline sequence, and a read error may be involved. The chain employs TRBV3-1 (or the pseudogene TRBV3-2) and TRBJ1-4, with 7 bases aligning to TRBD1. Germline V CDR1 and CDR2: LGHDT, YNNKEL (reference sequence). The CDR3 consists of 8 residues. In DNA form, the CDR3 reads TGTGCCAGCAGCACAGGGGTTTTT. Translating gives CASSTGVF.